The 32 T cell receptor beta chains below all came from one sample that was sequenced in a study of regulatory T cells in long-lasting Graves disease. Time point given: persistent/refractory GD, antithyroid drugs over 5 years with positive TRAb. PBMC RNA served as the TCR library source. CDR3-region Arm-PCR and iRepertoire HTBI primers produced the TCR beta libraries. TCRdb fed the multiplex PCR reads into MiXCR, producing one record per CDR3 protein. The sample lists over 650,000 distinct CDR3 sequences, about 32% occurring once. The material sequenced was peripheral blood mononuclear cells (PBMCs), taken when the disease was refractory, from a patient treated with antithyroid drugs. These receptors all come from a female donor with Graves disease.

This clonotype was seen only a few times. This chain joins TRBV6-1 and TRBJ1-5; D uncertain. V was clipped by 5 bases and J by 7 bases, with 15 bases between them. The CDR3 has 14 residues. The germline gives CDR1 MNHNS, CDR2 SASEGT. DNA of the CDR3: TGTGCCAGCAGTCGAACCTTGCGGGCCCAGCCCCAGCATTTT. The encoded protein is CASSRTLRAQPQHF.

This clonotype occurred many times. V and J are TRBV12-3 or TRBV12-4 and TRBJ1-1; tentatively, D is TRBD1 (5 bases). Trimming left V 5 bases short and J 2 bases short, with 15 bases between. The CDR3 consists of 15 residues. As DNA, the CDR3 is TGTGCCAGCAGTCGGGCGGGGGACGCAAACACTGAAGCTTTCTTT. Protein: CASSRAGDANTEAFF.

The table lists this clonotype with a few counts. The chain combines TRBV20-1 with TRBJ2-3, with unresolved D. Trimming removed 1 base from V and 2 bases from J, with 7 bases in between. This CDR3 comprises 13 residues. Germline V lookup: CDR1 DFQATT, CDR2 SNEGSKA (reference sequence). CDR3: CSARARYTDTQYF. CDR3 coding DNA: TGCAGTGCTAGAGCCCGCTACACAGATACGCAGTATTTT.

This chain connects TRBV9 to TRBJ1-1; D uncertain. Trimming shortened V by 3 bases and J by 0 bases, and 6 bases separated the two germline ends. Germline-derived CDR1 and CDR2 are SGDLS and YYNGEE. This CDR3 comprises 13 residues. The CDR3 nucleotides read TGTGCCAGCAGCGCTAGACTGAACACTGAAGCTTTCTTT. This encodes CASSARLNTEAFF.

CDR3 amino acids: CASSTDRGYSNQPQHF. CDR3 DNA: TGTGCCAGCAGTACGGACAGGGGCTATAGCAATCAGCCCCAGCATTTT. The chain recombines TRBV12-3 or TRBV12-4 with TRBJ1-5, with 9 positions matching TRBD1. The CDR3 is made up of 16 amino acids. V trimming: 5 bases; J trimming: 0 bases; junction bases outside the gene matches: 5.

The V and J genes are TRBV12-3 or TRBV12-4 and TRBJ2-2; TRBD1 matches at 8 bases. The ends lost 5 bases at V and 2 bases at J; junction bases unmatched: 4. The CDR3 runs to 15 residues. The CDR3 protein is CASSHRGFNTGELFF. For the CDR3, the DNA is TGTGCCAGCAGTCACAGGGGGTTCAACACCGGGGAGCTGTTTTTT.

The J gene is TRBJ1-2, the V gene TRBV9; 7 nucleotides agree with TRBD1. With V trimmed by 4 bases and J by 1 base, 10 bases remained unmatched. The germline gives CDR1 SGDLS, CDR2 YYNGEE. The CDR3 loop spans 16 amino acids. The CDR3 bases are TGTGCCAGCAGCCCACGGACAGGAGAGAATAACTATGGCTACACCTTC. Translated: CASSPRTGENNYGYTF.

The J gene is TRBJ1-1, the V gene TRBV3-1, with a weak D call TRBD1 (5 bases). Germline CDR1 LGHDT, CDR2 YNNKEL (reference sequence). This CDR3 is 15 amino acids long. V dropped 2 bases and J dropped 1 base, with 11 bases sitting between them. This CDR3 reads CASSQIQGPNTEAFF. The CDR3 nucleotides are TGTGCCAGCAGCCAAATTCAGGGCCCGAACACTGAAGCTTTCTTT.

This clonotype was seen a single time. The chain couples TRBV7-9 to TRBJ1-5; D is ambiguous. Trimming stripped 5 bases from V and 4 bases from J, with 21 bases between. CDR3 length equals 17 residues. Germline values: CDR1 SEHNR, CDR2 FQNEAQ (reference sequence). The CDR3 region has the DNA TGTGCCAGCAGCACCTCGGGCAGCTTAGGGAGGAATCAGCCCCAGCATTTT. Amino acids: CASSTSGSLGRNQPQHF.

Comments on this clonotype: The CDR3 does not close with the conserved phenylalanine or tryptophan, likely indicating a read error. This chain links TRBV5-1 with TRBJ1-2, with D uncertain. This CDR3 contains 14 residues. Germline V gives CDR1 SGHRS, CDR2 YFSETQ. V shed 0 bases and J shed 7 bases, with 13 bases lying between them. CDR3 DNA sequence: TGCGCCAGCAGCTTGGCCTTGGGTAACGGTGGCTACACCATC. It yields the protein CASSLALGNGGYTI.

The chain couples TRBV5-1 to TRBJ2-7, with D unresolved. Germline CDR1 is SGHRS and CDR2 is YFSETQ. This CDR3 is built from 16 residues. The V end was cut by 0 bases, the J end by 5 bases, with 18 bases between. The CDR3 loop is CASSLAKAWTSDEQYF. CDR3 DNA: TGCGCCAGCAGCTTGGCCAAAGCTTGGACGAGCGACGAGCAGTACTTC. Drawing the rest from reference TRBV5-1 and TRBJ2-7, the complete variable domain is KAGVTQTPRYLIKTRGQQVTLSCSPISGHRSVSWYQQTPGQGLQFLFEYFSETQRNKGNFPGRFSGRQFSNSRSEMNVSTLELGDSALYLCASSLAKAWTSDEQYFGPGTRLTVT.

Here the CDR3 reads CSVAGSSYNSPLHF. In nucleotides, the CDR3 is TGCAGCGTTGCTGGGAGCTCCTATAATTCACCCCTCCACTTT. This chain joins TRBV29-1 and TRBJ1-6; the D is unclear. This CDR3 contains 14 residues. The germline V and J ends were trimmed by 4 bases and 0 bases, with 7 bases remaining between them. Germline loops: CDR1 SQVTM, CDR2 ANQGSEA.

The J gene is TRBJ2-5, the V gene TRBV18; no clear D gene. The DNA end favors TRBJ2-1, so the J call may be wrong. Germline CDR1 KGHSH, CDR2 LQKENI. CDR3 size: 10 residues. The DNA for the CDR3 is TGTGCCAGCTCAGACGGACAGCAGTTCTTC. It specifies CASSDGQQFF.

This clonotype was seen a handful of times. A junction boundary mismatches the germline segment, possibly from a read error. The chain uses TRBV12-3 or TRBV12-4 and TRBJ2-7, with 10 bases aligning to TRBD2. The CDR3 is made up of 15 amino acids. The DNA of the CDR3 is TGTGCCAGCAGTTACCGGGCTAGCGGGAGCACCGAGCAGCACTTC. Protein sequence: CASSYRASGSTEQHF.

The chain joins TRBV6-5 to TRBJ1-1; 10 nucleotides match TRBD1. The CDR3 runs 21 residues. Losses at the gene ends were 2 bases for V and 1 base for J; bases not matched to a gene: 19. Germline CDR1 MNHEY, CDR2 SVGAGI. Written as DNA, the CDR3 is TGTGCCAGCAGTTACGCCGGGACAGGGGTTTCAAAACTCAGAAGGAACACTGAAGCTTTCTTT. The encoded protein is CASSYAGTGVSKLRRNTEAFF.

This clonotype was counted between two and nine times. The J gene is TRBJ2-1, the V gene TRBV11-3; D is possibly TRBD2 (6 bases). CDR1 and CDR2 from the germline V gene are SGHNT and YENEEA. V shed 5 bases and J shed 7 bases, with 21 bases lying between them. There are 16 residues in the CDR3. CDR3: CASSKAWREGGNEQFF. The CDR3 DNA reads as TGTGCCAGCAGCAAAGCTTGGCGGGAAGGCGGAAATGAGCAGTTCTTC.

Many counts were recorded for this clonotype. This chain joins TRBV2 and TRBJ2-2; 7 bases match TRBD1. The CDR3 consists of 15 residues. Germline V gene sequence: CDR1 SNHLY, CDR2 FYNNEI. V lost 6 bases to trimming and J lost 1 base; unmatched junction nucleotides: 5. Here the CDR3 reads CASSPGQKNTGELFF. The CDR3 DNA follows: TGTGCCAGCAGCCCGGGACAGAAGAACACCGGGGAGCTGTTTTTT.

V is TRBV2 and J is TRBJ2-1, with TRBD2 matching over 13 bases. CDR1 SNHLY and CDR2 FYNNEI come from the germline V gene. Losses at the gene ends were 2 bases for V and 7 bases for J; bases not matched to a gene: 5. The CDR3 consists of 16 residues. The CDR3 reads CASSERTSGSGNEQFF. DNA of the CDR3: TGTGCCAGCAGTGAAAGGACTAGCGGGAGTGGTAATGAGCAGTTCTTC.

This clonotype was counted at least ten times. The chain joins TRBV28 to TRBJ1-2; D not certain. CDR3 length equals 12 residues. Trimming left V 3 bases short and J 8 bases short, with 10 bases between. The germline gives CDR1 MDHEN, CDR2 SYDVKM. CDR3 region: CASSFAGFGYTF. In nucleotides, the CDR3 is TGTGCCAGCAGTTTCGCGGGGTTCGGCTACACCTTC.

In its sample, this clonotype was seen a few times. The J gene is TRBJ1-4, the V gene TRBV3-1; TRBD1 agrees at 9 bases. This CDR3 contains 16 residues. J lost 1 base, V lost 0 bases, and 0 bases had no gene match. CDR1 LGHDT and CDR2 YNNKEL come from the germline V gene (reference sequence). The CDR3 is CASSQETGGTNEKLFF. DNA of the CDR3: TGTGCCAGCAGCCAAGAGACAGGGGGAACTAATGAAAAACTGTTTTTT.

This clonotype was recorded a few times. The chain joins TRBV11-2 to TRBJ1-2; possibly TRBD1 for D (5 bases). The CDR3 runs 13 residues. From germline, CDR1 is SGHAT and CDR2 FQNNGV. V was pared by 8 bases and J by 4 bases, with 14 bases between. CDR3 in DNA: TGTGCCAGCGGGCCCGGGACGGTCTATGGCTACACCTTC. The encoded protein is CASGPGTVYGYTF.

CDR3 nucleotides: TGTGCCAGCAGTTACTCGAAGTCAGGACACTCCTACGAGCAGTACTTC. Translation: CASSYSKSGHSYEQYF. The rearrangement uses TRBV6-5 and TRBJ2-7; weak D call: TRBD1 (5 bases). The CDR3 sequence is 16 residues long. Per the germline V gene, CDR1 is MNHEY and CDR2 is SVGAGI. Trimming took off 0 bases at V and 0 bases at J, with 12 bases between the two ends.

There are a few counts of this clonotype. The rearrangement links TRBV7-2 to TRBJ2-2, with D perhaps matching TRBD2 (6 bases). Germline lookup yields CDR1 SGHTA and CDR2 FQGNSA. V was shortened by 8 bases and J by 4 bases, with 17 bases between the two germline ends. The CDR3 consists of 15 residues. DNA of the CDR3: TGTGCCAGCCAACCCGCGCGGGGCCTCACCGGGGAGCTGTTTTTT. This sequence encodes CASQPARGLTGELFF. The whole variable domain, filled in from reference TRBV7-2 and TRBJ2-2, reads GAGVSQSPSNKVTEKGKDVELRCDPISGHTALYWYRQSLGQGLEFLIYFQGNSAPDKSGLPSDRFSAERTGGSVSTLTIQRTQQEDSAVYLCASQPARGLTGELFFGEGSRLTVL.

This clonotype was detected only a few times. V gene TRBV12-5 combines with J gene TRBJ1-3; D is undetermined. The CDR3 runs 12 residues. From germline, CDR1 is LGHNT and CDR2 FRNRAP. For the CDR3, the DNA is TGTGCGTGGGGATCGTCTGGAAACACCATATATTTT. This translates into CAWGSSGNTIYF.

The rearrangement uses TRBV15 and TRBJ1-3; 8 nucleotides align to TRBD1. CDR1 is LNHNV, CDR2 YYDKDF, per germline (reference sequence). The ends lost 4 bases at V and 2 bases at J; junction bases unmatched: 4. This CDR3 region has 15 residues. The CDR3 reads CATSNPDRAGNTIYF. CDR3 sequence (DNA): TGTGCCACCAGCAACCCGGACAGGGCTGGAAACACCATATATTTT.

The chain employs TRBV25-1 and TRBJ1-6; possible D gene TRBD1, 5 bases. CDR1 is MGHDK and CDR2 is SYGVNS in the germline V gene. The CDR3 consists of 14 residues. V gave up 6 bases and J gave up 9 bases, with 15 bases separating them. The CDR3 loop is CASRDAGSLSPLHF. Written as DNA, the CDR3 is TGTGCCAGCAGGGATGCAGGGTCTCTTTCACCCCTCCACTTT.

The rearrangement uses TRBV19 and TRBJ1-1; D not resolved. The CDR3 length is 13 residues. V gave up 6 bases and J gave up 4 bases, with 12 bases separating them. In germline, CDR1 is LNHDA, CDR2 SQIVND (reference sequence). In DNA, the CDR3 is TGTGCCAGTAGCCGACGGATGGGCACTGAAGCTTTCTTT. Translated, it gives CASSRRMGTEAFF.

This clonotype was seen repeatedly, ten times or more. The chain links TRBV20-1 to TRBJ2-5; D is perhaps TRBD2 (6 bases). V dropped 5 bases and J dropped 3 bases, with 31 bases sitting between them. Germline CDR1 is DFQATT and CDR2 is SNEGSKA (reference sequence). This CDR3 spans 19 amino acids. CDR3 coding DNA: TGCAGTGCTCCATTTCGGGAGCGCGGCAGCCCATTATCCAAAGAGACCCAGTACTTC. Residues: CSAPFRERGSPLSKETQYF.

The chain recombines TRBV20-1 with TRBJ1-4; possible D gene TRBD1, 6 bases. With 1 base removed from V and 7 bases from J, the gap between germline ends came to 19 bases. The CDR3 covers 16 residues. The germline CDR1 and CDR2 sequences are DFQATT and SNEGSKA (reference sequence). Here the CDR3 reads CSARAQHRGLSEKLFF. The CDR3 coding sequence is TGCAGTGCTAGAGCCCAGCATCGGGGGCTCTCTGAAAAACTGTTTTTT.

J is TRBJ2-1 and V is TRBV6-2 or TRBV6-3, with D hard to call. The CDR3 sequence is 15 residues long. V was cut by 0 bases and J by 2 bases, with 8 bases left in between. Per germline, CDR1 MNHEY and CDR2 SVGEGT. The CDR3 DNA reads TGTGCCAGCAGTTACTCGAGGAATCCCTACAATGAGCAGTTCTTC. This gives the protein CASSYSRNPYNEQFF.

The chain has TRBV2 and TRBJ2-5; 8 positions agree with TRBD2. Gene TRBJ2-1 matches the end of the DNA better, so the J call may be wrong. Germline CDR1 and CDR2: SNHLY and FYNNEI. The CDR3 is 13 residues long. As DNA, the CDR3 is TGTGCCAGCAGTGGGGGACTAGGTAATGAGCAGTTCTTC. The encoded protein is CASSGGLGNEQFF.

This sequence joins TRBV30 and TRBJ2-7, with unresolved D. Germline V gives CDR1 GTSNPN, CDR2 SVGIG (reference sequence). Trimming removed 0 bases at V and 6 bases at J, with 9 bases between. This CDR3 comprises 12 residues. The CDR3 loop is CAWSVRVSEQYF. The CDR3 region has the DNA TGTGCCTGGAGTGTACGGGTGAGCGAGCAGTACTTC.